A selection of T cell receptor beta chains follows, all from one sample in a study of blood T cell repertoires in COVID-19. Only in-frame clones appear in the TCRdb table, and some are missing; sequencing was by immunoSEQ multiplex PCR. The profile shows tens of thousands of clones, around 83% of them singletons. The specimen was peripheral blood. The receptors stem from a human donor with acute or convalescent COVID-19. The donor label of this sample is uncertain. The CDR3 runs from the conserved cysteine through the conserved F or W. D genes are given only for firm matches.

v_call	d_call	j_call	cdr3_aa
TRBV7-9	.	TRBJ2-1	CASSPGMYNEQFF
TRBV6-5	.	TRBJ2-3	CASSHVRGSTDTQYF
TRBV19	.	TRBJ2-7	CATTTTEMNMGEQYF
TRBV6-5	.	TRBJ2-1	CASSSTGSEQFF
TRBV19	.	TRBJ1-5	CASSIEAVAQPQHF
TRBV6-2/TRBV6-3	.	TRBJ2-6	CASSDLGGSGANVLTF
TRBV3-1/TRBV3-2	.	TRBJ1-2	CASSQVYGVDYGYTF
TRBV7-9	TRBD1	TRBJ1-5	CASSLGTGANQPQHF
TRBV23-1	.	TRBJ1-5	CASSQPWSGEGNDQPQHF
TRBV5-1	.	TRBJ2-1	CASSIPTGESSYNEQFF
TRBV9	.	TRBJ1-6	CASSLGGDSPLHF
TRBV28	.	TRBJ1-4	CASSLWGGDNEKLFF
TRBV11-3	TRBD1	TRBJ2-7	CASSLGDRTSYEQYF
TRBV6-6	.	TRBJ1-1	CASSQRDTSF
TRBV12-3/TRBV12-4	.	TRBJ2-7	CASSSGVSHEQYF
TRBV7-2	.	TRBJ2-1	CASSVYSNSYNEQFF
TRBV2	.	TRBJ1-2	CASSEEWKGNGYTF
TRBV19	TRBD1	TRBJ1-3	CASSNRGLGNTIYF
TRBV6-5	.	TRBJ2-3	CASSYGRIGADTQYF
TRBV6-5	TRBD1	TRBJ1-4	CASSFREGQAGEKLFF